The TCR beta chain described here comes from a study of blood T cell repertoires in COVID-19. About the study: The samples span acute and convalescent COVID-19 from the United States, Italy and Spain. T cells, B-cell-depleted T cells, or PBMCs provided the cDNA or gDNA that served as material.

Original data processing: For nucleated cells, counts were estimated from reference gene primer amplification. Repertoires were generated with immunoSEQ multiplex PCR, while TCRdb's copy carries only in-frame clones and drops some. The V and J calls and clone size were taken over from that table, and D and trimming were inferred from the DNA. The table shows approximately 210,000 clones, with about 83% occurring only once. V gave up 3 bases and J gave up 3 bases; unmatched junction bases: 2. This CDR3 is 15 amino acids long. Germline V gene lookup returns CDR1 ENHRY and CDR2 SYGVKD. The TCR was taken from a woman in her fifties or sixties with active or convalescent COVID-19. Sequenced input: peripheral blood. V and J are TRBV10-3 and TRBJ2-3; 11 bases match TRBD2. For the CDR3, the DNA is TGTGCCATCAGTGATCCTAGCGGGGGGACAGATACGCAGTATTTT. Protein sequence: CAISDPSGGTDTQYF.